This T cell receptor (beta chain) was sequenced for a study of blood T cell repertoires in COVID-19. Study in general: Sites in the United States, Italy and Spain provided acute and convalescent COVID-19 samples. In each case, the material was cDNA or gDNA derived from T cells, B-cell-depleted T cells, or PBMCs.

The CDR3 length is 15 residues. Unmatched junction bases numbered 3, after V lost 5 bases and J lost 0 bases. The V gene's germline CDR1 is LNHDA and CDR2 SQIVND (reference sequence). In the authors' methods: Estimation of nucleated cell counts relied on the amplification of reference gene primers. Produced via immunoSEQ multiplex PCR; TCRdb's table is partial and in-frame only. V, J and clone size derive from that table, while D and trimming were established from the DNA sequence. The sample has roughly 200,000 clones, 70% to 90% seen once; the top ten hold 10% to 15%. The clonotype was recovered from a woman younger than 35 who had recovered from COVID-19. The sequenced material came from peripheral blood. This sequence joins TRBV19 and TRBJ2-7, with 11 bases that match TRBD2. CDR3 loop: CASSPGLAVSYEQYF. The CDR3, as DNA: TGTGCCAGTAGTCCGGGACTAGCGGTCTCCTACGAGCAGTACTTC.